This T cell receptor (beta chain) was retrieved from a study of blood T cell repertoires in COVID-19. Across the whole study: The analysed material was cDNA or gDNA that came from T cells, B-cell-depleted T cells, or PBMCs.

The protocol was immunoSEQ multiplex PCR, while the TCRdb copy is restricted to in-frame clones and leaves out a portion. The repertoire holds 80,000 to 85,000 clones, with under 90% as singletons. Germline CDR1 is DFQATT and CDR2 is SNEGSKA (reference sequence). CDR3 length equals 15 residues. V dropped 3 bases and J dropped 1 base, with 13 bases sitting between them. The sample consisted of peripheral blood. The rearrangement uses TRBV20-1 and TRBJ1-5; a possible D gene is TRBD1 (5 bases). The receptor's source is a human donor in a cohort sampled during active COVID-19. This CDR3 is CSASSGTTSNQPQHF. DNA of the CDR3: TGCAGTGCTAGTTCCGGGACTACGAGCAATCAGCCCCAGCATTTT.